This T cell receptor beta chain was identified in a study of metastatic and nonmetastatic thyroid tumors. Study context: Comparative analysis of repertoires was undertaken across blood and tumor or nodule tissue obtained from malignant and benign thyroid patients. Study-level findings and limits: Versus benign nodules, malignant thyroid tumors reportedly had significantly higher TCR beta diversity, in blood and tumor.

In the original analysis: Clinicopathological groups of papillary thyroid cancer showed CDR3 differences that were used to build a distant-metastasis classifier. TCRdb re-called the PCR reads via MiXCR. The V and J calls follow TCRdb's processing rather than the paper's. The table has tens of thousands of clones, approximately 18% seen once. This clone was recorded many times. The antigen is undetermined. Every patient underwent thyroid surgery untreated. Germline loops: CDR1 MGHDK, CDR2 SYGVNS. This CDR3 comprises 13 residues. V lost 4 bases, J lost 8 bases, and 7 bases stayed unmatched. This chain joins TRBV25-1 and TRBJ2-7; 8 nucleotides match TRBD2. Sequenced input: blood. The TCR sequence derives from a male donor with papillary thyroid cancer or a benign thyroid nodule (not recorded which). Some clones in this sample may be carry-over from other donors' samples. The CDR3 DNA sequence: TGTGCCAGCAGTGCCCCGGGAGGGCCTAAGCAGTACTTC. It is translated as CASSAPGGPKQYF.